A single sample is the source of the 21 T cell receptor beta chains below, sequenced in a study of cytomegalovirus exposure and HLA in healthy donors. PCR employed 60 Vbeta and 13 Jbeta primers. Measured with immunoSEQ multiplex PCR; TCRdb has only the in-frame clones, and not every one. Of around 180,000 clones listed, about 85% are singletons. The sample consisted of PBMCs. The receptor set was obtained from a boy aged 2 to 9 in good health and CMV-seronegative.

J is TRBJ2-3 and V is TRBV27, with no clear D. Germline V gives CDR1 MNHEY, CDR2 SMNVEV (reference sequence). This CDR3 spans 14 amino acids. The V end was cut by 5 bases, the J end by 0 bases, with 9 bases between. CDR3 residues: CASSHTRSTDTQYF. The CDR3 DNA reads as TGTGCCAGCAGTCATACACGTAGCACAGATACGCAGTATTTT.

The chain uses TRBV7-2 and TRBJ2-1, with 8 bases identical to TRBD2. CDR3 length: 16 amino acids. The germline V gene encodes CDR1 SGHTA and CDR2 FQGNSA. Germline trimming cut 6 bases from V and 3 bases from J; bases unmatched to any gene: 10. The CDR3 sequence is CASRGFAGGLYNEQFF. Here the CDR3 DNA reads TGTGCCAGCAGGGGATTCGCGGGAGGCCTCTACAATGAGCAGTTCTTC.

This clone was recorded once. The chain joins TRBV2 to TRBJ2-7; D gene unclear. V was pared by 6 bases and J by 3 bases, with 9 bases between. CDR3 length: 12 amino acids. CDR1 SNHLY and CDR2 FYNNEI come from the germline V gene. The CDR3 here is CASRADLYEQYF. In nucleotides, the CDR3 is TGTGCCAGCAGAGCCGATCTCTACGAGCAGTACTTC. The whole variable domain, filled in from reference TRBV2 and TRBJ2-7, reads EPEVTQTPSHQVTQMGQEVILRCVPISNHLYFYWYRQILGQKVEFLVSFYNNEISEKSEIFDDQFSVERPDGSNFTLKIRSTKLEDSAMYFCASRADLYEQYFGPGTRLTVT.

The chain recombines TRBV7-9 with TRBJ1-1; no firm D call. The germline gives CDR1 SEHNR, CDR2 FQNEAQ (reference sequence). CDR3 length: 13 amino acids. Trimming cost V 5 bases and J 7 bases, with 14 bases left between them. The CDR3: CASSQRGRDEAFF. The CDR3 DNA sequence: TGTGCCAGCAGCCAGCGAGGGAGGGATGAAGCTTTCTTT.

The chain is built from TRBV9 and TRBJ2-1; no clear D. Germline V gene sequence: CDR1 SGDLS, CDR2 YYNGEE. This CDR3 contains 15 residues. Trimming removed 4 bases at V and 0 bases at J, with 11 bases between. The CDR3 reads CASSPYPSSYNEQFF. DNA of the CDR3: TGTGCCAGCAGCCCTTACCCTAGCTCCTACAATGAGCAGTTCTTC.

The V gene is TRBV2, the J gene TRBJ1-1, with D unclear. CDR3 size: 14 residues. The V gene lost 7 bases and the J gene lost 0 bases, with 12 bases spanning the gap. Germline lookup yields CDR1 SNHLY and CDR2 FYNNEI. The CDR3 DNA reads TGTGCCAGCATCATTTTGAGGTTGAACACTGAAGCTTTCTTT. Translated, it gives CASIILRLNTEAFF.

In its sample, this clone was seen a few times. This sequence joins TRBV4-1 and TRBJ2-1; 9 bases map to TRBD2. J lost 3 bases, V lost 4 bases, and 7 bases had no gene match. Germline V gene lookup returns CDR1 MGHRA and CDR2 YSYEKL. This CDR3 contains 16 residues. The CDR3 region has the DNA TGCGCCAGCAGCCCCGCTAGCGGGATAATCTACAATGAGCAGTTCTTC. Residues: CASSPASGIIYNEQFF.

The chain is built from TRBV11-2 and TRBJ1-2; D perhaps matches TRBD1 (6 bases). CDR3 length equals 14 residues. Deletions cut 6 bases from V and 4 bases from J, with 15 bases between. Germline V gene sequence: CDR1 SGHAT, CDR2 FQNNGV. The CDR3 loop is CASSWTDRVYGYTF. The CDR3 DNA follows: TGTGCCAGCAGTTGGACGGACAGAGTCTATGGCTACACCTTC.

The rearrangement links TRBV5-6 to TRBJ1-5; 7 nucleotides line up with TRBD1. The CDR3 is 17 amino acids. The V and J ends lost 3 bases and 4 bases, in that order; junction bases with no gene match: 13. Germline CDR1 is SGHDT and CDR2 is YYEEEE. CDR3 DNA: TGTGCCAGCAGCTATACCCGACAGGGAATACCTAATCAGCCCCAGCATTTT. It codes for CASSYTRQGIPNQPQHF.

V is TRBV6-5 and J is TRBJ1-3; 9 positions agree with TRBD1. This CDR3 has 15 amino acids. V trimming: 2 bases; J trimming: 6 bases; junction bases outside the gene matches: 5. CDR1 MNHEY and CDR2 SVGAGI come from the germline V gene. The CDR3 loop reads CASSYRTGEENTIYF. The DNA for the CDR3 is TGTGCCAGCAGTTACCGGACAGGGGAGGAAAACACCATATATTTT.

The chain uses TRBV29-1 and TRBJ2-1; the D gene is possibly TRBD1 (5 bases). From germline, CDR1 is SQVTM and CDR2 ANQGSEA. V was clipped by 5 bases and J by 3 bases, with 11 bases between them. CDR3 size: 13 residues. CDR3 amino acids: CSVFSGIYNEQFF. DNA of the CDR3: TGCAGCGTTTTTTCAGGGATCTACAATGAGCAGTTCTTC.

DNA for the CDR3: TGTGCCAGTAGTCCCCTCGGCCTCCGGACAGTCAGCAATCAGCCCCAGCATTTT. This sequence encodes CASSPLGLRTVSNQPQHF. The gene calls are TRBV19 and TRBJ1-5, with TRBD1 as a possible D gene (6 bases). CDR1 LNHDA and CDR2 SQIVND come from the germline V gene (reference sequence). The CDR3 spans 18 residues. V lost 5 bases and J 1 base, leaving 21 bases between the germline ends.

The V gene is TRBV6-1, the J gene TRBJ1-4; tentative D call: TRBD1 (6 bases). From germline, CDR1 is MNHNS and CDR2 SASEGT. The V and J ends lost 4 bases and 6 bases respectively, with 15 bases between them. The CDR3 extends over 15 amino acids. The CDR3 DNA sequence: TGTGCCAGCAGTGGATCAAAAAACAGGGATGAAAAACTGTTTTTT. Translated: CASSGSKNRDEKLFF.

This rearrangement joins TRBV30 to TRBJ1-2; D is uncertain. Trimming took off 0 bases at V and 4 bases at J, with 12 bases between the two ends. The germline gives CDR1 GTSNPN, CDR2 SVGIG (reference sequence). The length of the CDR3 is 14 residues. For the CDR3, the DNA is TGTGCCTGGAGTGTACTCGAGGCAGCCTATGGCTACACCTTC. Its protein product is CAWSVLEAAYGYTF.

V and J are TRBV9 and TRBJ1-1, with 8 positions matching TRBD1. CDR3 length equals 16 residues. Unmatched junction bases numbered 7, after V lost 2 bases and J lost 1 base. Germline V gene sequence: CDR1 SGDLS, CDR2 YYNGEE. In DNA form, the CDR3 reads TGTGCCAGCAGCGTCGTCAGGGGGCGATCGAACACTGAAGCTTTCTTT. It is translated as CASSVVRGRSNTEAFF.

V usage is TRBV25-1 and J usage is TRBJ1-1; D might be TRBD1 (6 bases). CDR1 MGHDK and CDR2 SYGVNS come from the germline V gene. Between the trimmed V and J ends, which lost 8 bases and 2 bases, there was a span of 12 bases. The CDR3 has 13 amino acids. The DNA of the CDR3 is TGTGCCAGCCAGGGAGGGGGTAACACTGAAGCTTTCTTT. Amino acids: CASQGGGNTEAFF.

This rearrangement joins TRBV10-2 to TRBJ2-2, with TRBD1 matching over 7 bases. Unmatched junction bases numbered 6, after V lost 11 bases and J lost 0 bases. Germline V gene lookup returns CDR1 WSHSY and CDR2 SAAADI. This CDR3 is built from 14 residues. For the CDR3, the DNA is TGCGCCGGACGACAGGGTACGAACACCGGGGAGCTGTTTTTT. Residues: CAGRQGTNTGELFF.

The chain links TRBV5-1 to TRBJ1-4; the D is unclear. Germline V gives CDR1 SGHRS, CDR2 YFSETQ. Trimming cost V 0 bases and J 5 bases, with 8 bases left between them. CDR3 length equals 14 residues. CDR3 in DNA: TGCGCCAGCAGCTTGGAATCGGGAAATGAAAAACTGTTTTTT. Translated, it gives CASSLESGNEKLFF.

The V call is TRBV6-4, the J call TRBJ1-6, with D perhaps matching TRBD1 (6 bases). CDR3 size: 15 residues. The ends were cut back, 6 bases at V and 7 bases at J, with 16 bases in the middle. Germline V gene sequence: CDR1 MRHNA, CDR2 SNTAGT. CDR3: CASSQRGGRNSPLHF. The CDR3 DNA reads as TGTGCCAGCAGCCAGAGGGGGGGCCGAAATTCACCCCTCCACTTT.

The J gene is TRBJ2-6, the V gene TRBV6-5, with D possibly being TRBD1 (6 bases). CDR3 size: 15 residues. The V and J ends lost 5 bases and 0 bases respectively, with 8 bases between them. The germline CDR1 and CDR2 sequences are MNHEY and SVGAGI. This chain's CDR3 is CASSLQGSGANVLTF. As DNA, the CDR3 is TGTGCCAGCAGTCTACAGGGCTCTGGGGCCAACGTCCTGACTTTC.

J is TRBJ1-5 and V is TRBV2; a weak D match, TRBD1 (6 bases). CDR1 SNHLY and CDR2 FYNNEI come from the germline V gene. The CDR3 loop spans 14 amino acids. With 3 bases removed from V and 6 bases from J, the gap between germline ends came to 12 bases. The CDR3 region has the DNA TGTGCCAGCAGTGATGGGCAGGGGATTCAGCCCCAGCATTTT. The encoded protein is CASSDGQGIQPQHF.